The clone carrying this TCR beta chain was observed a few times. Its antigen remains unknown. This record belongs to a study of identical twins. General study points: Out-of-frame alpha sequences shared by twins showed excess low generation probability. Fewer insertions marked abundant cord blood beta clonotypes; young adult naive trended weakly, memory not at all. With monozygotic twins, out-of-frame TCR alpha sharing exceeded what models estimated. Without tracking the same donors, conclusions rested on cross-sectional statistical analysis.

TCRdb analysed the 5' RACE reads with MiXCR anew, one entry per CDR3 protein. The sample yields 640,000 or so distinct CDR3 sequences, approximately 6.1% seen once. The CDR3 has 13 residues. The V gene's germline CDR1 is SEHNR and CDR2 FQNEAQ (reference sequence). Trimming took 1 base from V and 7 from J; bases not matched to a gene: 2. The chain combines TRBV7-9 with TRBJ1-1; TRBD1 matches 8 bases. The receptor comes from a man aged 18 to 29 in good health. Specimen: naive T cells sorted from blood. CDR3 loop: CASSLGQGNEAFF. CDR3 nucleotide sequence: TGTGCCAGCAGCTTAGGACAGGGGAATGAAGCTTTCTTT.